Below, 13 T cell receptor beta chains from the same sample are listed, as sequenced in a study of T cell repertoires in cytomegalovirus infection. TCRdb ran MiXCR on the reads and lists one entry per CDR3 protein. The sample has about 770,000 distinct CDR3 sequences; just under 30% are singletons. No antigen has been identified for these receptors. Sequencing used cultured CD8+ T cells from PBMCs, obtained from culture after CMV antigen stimulation. Every receptor here comes from a human donor in good health (CMV status not recorded). Some clones in this sample may be carry-over from other donors' samples.

This clonotype was found a few times. This chain links TRBV12-5 with TRBJ1-5, with 7 positions matching TRBD1. This CDR3 is built from 18 residues. Germline CDR1 is LGHNT and CDR2 is FRNRAP. V gave up 3 bases and J gave up 4 bases; unmatched junction bases: 15. DNA of the CDR3: TGTGCTAGTGGTTTCCAGGTGGGAGAAGGGGGCTGGAATCAGCCCCAGCATTTT. Its protein is CASGFQVGEGGWNQPQHF.

This clonotype was counted between two and nine times. V gene TRBV19 combines with J gene TRBJ2-7, with D possibly called TRBD1 or TRBD2 (5 bases each). The CDR3 contains 15 residues. Germline values: CDR1 LNHDA, CDR2 SQIVND (reference sequence). Deletions cut 5 bases from V and 1 base from J, with 15 bases between. The CDR3 protein is CASSPIRDGSYEQYF. CDR3 DNA sequence: TGTGCCAGTAGTCCGATCCGGGACGGATCCTACGAGCAGTACTTC. Using reference TRBV19 and TRBJ2-7 for the parts outside the CDR3, the full variable domain is DGGITQSPKYLFRKEGQNVTLSCEQNLNHDAMYWYRQDPGQGLRLIYYSQIVNDFQKGDIAEGYSVSREKKESFPLTVTSAQKNPTAFYLCASSPIRDGSYEQYFGPGTRLTVT.

The V call is TRBV28, the J call TRBJ2-3; possibly TRBD1 for D (5 bases). The CDR3 sequence is 19 residues long. Trimming pared 4 bases from V and 0 bases from J, leaving 23 bases between. The germline gives CDR1 MDHEN, CDR2 SYDVKM. The CDR3 protein is CASSYPLLLETASTDTQYF. In nucleotides, the CDR3 is TGTGCCAGCAGTTACCCCCTCCTTTTAGAGACAGCAAGCACAGATACGCAGTATTTT. Full variable domain (remainder filled in from reference TRBV28 and TRBJ2-3): DVKVTQSSRYLVKRTGEKVFLECVQDMDHENMFWYRQDPGLGLRLIYFSYDVKMKEKGDIPEGYSVSREKKERFSLILESASTNQTSMYLCASSYPLLLETASTDTQYFGPGTRLTVL.

The V call is TRBV4-1, the J call TRBJ2-7, with TRBD1 identical over 8 bases. Germline CDR1 is MGHRA and CDR2 is YSYEKL. The CDR3 extends over 14 amino acids. V was clipped by 0 bases and J by 4 bases; unmatched bases: 2. CDR3 DNA sequence: TGCGCCAGCAGCCAAGAACAGGGGGTGTACGAGCAGTACGTC. It yields the protein CASSQEQGVYEQYV.

The chain has TRBV6-5 and TRBJ2-1, with 9 bases aligning to TRBD2. J was trimmed by 10 bases and V by 2 bases; bases with no gene match: 12. The CDR3 covers 16 residues. The germline CDR1 and CDR2 sequences are MNHEY and SVGAGI. The CDR3 sequence: CASSYDVRGGWKEQFF. CDR3 DNA sequence: TGTGCCAGCAGTTACGACGTGCGGGGGGGCTGGAAGGAGCAGTTCTTC.

The chain recombines TRBV20-1 with TRBJ2-1; D is unclear. Germline-derived CDR1 and CDR2 are DFQATT and SNEGSKA (reference sequence). This CDR3 contains 15 residues. The V gene lost 0 bases and the J gene lost 4 bases, with 13 bases spanning the gap. CDR3 sequence: CSARDMELPYNEQFF. In DNA, the CDR3 is TGCAGTGCTAGAGATATGGAACTACCATACAATGAGCAGTTCTTC.

Only a few counts were recorded for this clonotype. The V and J genes are TRBV12-3 or TRBV12-4 and TRBJ2-3, with a tentative D call TRBD1 (6 bases). The CDR3 is 14 residues long. Trimming removed 6 bases from V and 5 bases from J, with 15 bases in between. The CDR3 here is CASRDITGKDTQYF. The CDR3 region has the DNA TGTGCCAGCAGGGACATAACAGGGAAAGATACGCAGTATTTT.

This clonotype occurred a few times. V gene TRBV6-1 combines with J gene TRBJ2-1; D tentatively reads TRBD1 or TRBD2 (5 bases each). The CDR3 runs to 15 residues. Trimming removed 5 bases at V and 1 base at J, with 12 bases between. The germline V gene has CDR1 MNHNS and CDR2 SASEGT. CDR3 nucleotide sequence: TGTGCCAGCAGTCAGAGATGGGGGTCCTACAATGAGCAGTTCTTC. It is translated as CASSQRWGSYNEQFF.

There are a few counts of this clonotype. The rearrangement links TRBV7-8 to TRBJ2-2; D is unclear. Trimming removed 5 bases at V and 0 bases at J, with 19 bases between. The germline CDR1 and CDR2 sequences are SGHVS and FQNEAQ. This CDR3 comprises 18 residues. CDR3 nucleotides: TGTGCCAGCAGCCTCCCCAGGTTCGGCGATGCGAACACCGGGGAGCTGTTTTTT. Its translation is CASSLPRFGDANTGELFF. Filled out from reference TRBV7-8 and TRBJ2-2, the complete variable domain reads GAGVSQSPRYKVAKRGQDVALRCDPISGHVSLFWYQQALGQGPEFLTYFQNEAQLDKSGLPSDRFFAERPEGSVSTLKIQRTQQEDSAVYLCASSLPRFGDANTGELFFGEGSRLTVL.

This clonotype occurred a few times. The rearrangement uses TRBV28 and TRBJ2-3; TRBD2 matches 7 bases. Trimming at V came to 3 bases and at J to 2 bases, leaving 5 bases not matched to a gene. Per the germline V gene, CDR1 is MDHEN and CDR2 is SYDVKM. The CDR3 is 15 amino acids. DNA for the CDR3: TGTGCCAGCAGTTTCCGGGACTATATCACAGATACGCAGTATTTT. The encoded protein is CASSFRDYITDTQYF.

The chain employs TRBV7-6 and TRBJ1-3; D not certain. The germline CDR1 and CDR2 sequences are SGHVS and FNYEAQ. Trimming cost V 3 bases and J 2 bases, with 11 bases left between them. The CDR3 extends over 15 amino acids. The CDR3 DNA sequence: TGTGCCAGCAGCTTCGTCCCGTCCCCTGGAAACACCATATATTTT. Protein product: CASSFVPSPGNTIYF.

In this sample, this clonotype turned up a few times. The V gene is TRBV7-3, the J gene TRBJ2-1; a possible D gene is TRBD2 (6 bases). The CDR3 runs to 19 residues. Trimming took off 0 bases at V and 2 bases at J, with 20 bases between the two ends. The germline CDR1 and CDR2 sequences are SGHTA and FQGTGA. The CDR3 spells CASSLTPPGANEPYNEQFF. The CDR3 DNA reads as TGTGCCAGCAGCTTAACCCCCCCGGGAGCGAACGAACCCTACAATGAGCAGTTCTTC.

Ten or more counts support this clonotype. The chain links TRBV7-6 to TRBJ2-1; D not certain. The CDR3 consists of 14 residues. Trimming took 1 base from V and 8 from J, leaving 12 bases between them. CDR1 SGHVS and CDR2 FNYEAQ come from the germline V gene. The CDR3 loop reads CASSLVERPHEQFF. CDR3 nucleotides: TGTGCCAGCAGCTTAGTCGAAAGGCCGCATGAGCAGTTCTTC.